Shown below are 26 T cell receptor beta chains from a single sample sequenced in a study of identical twins. TCRdb independently ran MiXCR on the 5' RACE reads; one entry per CDR3 protein. The sample contains roughly 1,500,000 distinct CDR3 sequences, about 32% of which appear only once. The sequencing sample was made of cord blood. The receptors come from a newborn girl in good health.

This chain connects TRBV9 to TRBJ2-1; D uncertain. This CDR3 is built from 18 residues. The V end was cut by 0 bases, the J end by 0 bases, with 16 bases between. CDR1 is SGDLS and CDR2 is YYNGEE in the germline V gene. The CDR3 loop is CASSVDPETWGSYNEQFF. The CDR3 bases are TGTGCCAGCAGCGTAGATCCTGAGACCTGGGGCTCCTACAATGAGCAGTTCTTC.

This clonotype was counted between two and nine times. This chain joins TRBV4-1 and TRBJ2-7; no definite D call. CDR1 is MGHRA, CDR2 YSYEKL, per germline. The CDR3 extends over 16 amino acids. Trimming removed 3 bases at V and 5 bases at J, with 20 bases between. In nucleotides, the CDR3 is TGCGCCAGCAGCCAGCAGATGTCCAGAACCGTCCACGAGCAGTACTTC. Translating gives CASSQQMSRTVHEQYF.

This clonotype was seen only once. V usage is TRBV20-1 and J usage is TRBJ2-5, with 13 positions matching TRBD2. The CDR3 has 15 residues. In germline, CDR1 is DFQATT, CDR2 SNEGSKA (reference sequence). J lost 11 bases, V lost 3 bases, and 12 bases had no gene match. The CDR3 region has the DNA TGCAGTGCTAGGGGACCGGGACTAGCGGGATCTGAGCAGTACTTC. It codes for CSARGPGLAGSEQYF.

This clonotype was counted a few times. The chain is built from TRBV5-1 and TRBJ2-3; 11 bases line up with TRBD2. Germline V CDR1 and CDR2: SGHRS, YFSETQ. The CDR3 consists of 17 residues. The V segment lost 3 bases and the J segment 5 bases; nucleotides outside the gene matches: 11. DNA of the CDR3: TGCGCCAGCAGCTCCGACTTCACTAGCGGGAGTGGAGATACGCAGTATTTT. Translating it yields CASSSDFTSGSGDTQYF. The full variable domain, its missing parts supplied by reference TRBV5-1 and TRBJ2-3, is KAGVTQTPRYLIKTRGQQVTLSCSPISGHRSVSWYQQTPGQGLQFLFEYFSETQRNKGNFPGRFSGRQFSNSRSEMNVSTLELGDSALYLCASSSDFTSGSGDTQYFGPGTRLTVL.

The sample holds a few counts of this clonotype. The rearrangement uses TRBV20-1 and TRBJ2-1; 9 bases are shared with TRBD2. This CDR3 is built from 13 residues. V lost 5 bases, J lost 7 bases, and 6 bases stayed unmatched. CDR1 DFQATT and CDR2 SNEGSKA come from the germline V gene (reference sequence). The CDR3 loop reads CSAGGRAGNEQFF. Written as DNA, the CDR3 is TGCAGTGCTGGCGGGAGGGCCGGGAATGAGCAGTTCTTC.

The V gene is TRBV28, the J gene TRBJ2-5; TRBD2 aligns across 7 bases. The CDR3 has 14 residues. V shed 3 bases and J 11 bases; nucleotides not matched to a gene: 12. Germline CDR1 MDHEN, CDR2 SYDVKM. In DNA, the CDR3 is TGTGCCAGCAGTTTTCCCGGACTAGTCCTTGCGCAGTACTTC. Its protein product is CASSFPGLVLAQYF.

On this clonotype itself: The junction departs from the called germline gene at one end, perhaps through a read error. The CDR3 DNA follows: TGCGCCAGCATCCAAGCAGGGACTCCTGCCTACAATGAGCAGTTCTTC. This translates into CASIQAGTPAYNEQFF. V gene TRBV4-1 combines with J gene TRBJ2-1; tentative D call: TRBD2 (6 bases). In germline, CDR1 is MGHRA, CDR2 YSYEKL. The CDR3 consists of 16 residues.

Details on this clonotype: This sequence may be a read error, since a much larger clone differs from it by one base. The V gene is TRBV5-1, the J gene TRBJ2-7; TRBD2 matches 12 bases. Trimming removed 4 bases from V and 7 bases from J; junction bases left unmatched: 9. Germline V gene sequence: CDR1 SGHRS, CDR2 YFSETQ. The CDR3 consists of 15 residues. The CDR3 sequence: CASSIRLAGVHEQYF. The CDR3 DNA reads as TGCGCCAGCAGCATTAGACTAGCGGGAGTTCATGAGCAGTACTTC.

This clonotype came up a few times. The J gene is TRBJ2-3, the V gene TRBV5-1; D tentatively reads TRBD1 or TRBD2 (7 bases each). Germline V gene lookup returns CDR1 SGHRS and CDR2 YFSETQ. Trimming left V 3 bases short and J 6 bases short, with 11 bases between. This CDR3 spans 13 amino acids. CDR3 amino acids: CASSYQGGDTQYF. For the CDR3, the DNA is TGCGCCAGCAGCTACCAGGGGGGGGATACGCAGTATTTT.

CDR3 region: CAISGPGNTEAFF. The CDR3, as DNA: TGTGCCATCAGTGGTCCAGGGAACACTGAAGCTTTCTTT. The chain is built from TRBV10-3 and TRBJ1-1; D unclear. V was cut by 4 bases and J by 1 base, with 7 bases left in between. The CDR3 runs to 13 residues. CDR1 and CDR2 (germline): ENHRY, SYGVKD.

This clonotype came up a few times. The rearrangement uses TRBV20-1 and TRBJ1-5; D gene unclear. The V end was cut by 3 bases, the J end by 3 bases, with 6 bases between. The germline gives CDR1 DFQATT, CDR2 SNEGSKA (reference sequence). There are 12 residues in the CDR3. The CDR3 reads CSASTFNQPQHF. For the CDR3, the DNA is TGCAGTGCTAGCACCTTCAATCAGCCCCAGCATTTT.

This clonotype was seen only a few times. The V call is TRBV6-5, the J call TRBJ1-2; D is undetermined. V was clipped by 2 bases and J by 12 bases, with 7 bases between them. This CDR3 has 10 residues. Germline V gene sequence: CDR1 MNHEY, CDR2 SVGAGI. CDR3 in amino acids: CASSYRRDTF. In DNA, the CDR3 is TGTGCCAGCAGTTACCGACGAGACACCTTC.

The chain carries TRBV29-1 and TRBJ1-1; D uncertain. This CDR3 contains 14 residues. Trimming took 5 bases from V and 0 from J, leaving 13 bases between them. CDR1 and CDR2 from the germline V gene are SQVTM and ANQGSEA. CDR3 nucleotide sequence: TGCAGCGTTCGTTTTGAGATCATGAACACTGAAGCTTTCTTT. It specifies CSVRFEIMNTEAFF.

Of note for this clonotype: A much larger clone differs from this one at a single base, so this may be a read error. The chain uses TRBV20-1 and TRBJ2-7; D is ambiguous. V was shortened by 4 bases and J by 3 bases, with 4 bases between the two germline ends. CDR3 size: 10 residues. The germline gives CDR1 DFQATT, CDR2 SNEGSKA (reference sequence). The CDR3, as DNA: TGCAGTGCTAAGGGCTACGAGCAGTACTTC. Amino acid sequence: CSAKGYEQYF.

Points on this clonotype: This may stem from a read error, because a much larger clone lies one nucleotide away. This CDR3 is CASSLGDRLTDTQYF. CDR3 sequence (DNA): TGTGCCAGCAGTTTAGGGGACAGGCTCACAGATACGCAGTATTTT. The chain uses TRBV27 and TRBJ2-3, with TRBD1 matching over 8 bases. The ends lost 2 bases at V and 2 bases at J; junction bases unmatched: 3. Germline-derived CDR1 and CDR2 are MNHEY and SMNVEV (reference sequence). This CDR3 contains 15 residues.

The chain combines TRBV11-2 with TRBJ2-1; 9 bases align to TRBD2. V lost 3 bases, J lost 7 bases, and 19 bases stayed unmatched. Germline CDR1 is SGHAT and CDR2 is FQNNGV. The length of the CDR3 is 19 residues. The CDR3 region is CASSFWESISGRVYNEQFF. In DNA form, the CDR3 reads TGTGCCAGCAGCTTTTGGGAAAGCATTAGCGGGAGAGTCTATAATGAGCAGTTCTTC. The variable domain in full, with the rest retrieved from reference TRBV11-2 and TRBJ2-1, is EAGVAQSPRYKIIEKRQSVAFWCNPISGHATLYWYQQILGQGPKLLIQFQNNGVVDDSQLPKDRFSAERLKGVDSTLKIQPAKLEDSAVYLCASSFWESISGRVYNEQFFGPGTRLTVL.

A few counts support this clonotype. The chain carries TRBV20-1 and TRBJ1-1; D unresolved. The CDR3 loop spans 11 amino acids. V was cut by 6 bases and J by 1 base, with 6 bases left in between. Germline CDR1 and CDR2: DFQATT and SNEGSKA (reference sequence). DNA for the CDR3: TGCAGTGCCGATACGAACACTGAAGCTTTCTTT. It translates to CSADTNTEAFF.

The chain uses TRBV2 and TRBJ2-1; 8 bases match TRBD2. This CDR3 has 11 amino acids. Germline lookup yields CDR1 SNHLY and CDR2 FYNNEI. The V segment lost 3 bases and the J segment 15 bases; nucleotides outside the gene matches: 4. The CDR3 DNA reads TGTGCCAGCAGTGAGGGGACTAGGCGGTTCTTC. Protein product: CASSEGTRRFF.

The V and J genes are TRBV12-3 or TRBV12-4 and TRBJ2-2; D gene unclear. This CDR3 region has 15 residues. V shed 2 bases and J shed 0 bases, with 7 bases lying between them. The CDR3 here is CASSLSTPNTGELFF. The CDR3 region has the DNA TGTGCCAGCAGTTTAAGTACCCCGAACACCGGGGAGCTGTTTTTT.

The J gene is TRBJ1-5, the V gene TRBV12-3 or TRBV12-4, with 8 bases that match TRBD1. The CDR3 loop spans 16 amino acids. V lost 5 bases to trimming and J lost 1 base; unmatched junction nucleotides: 7. The CDR3 DNA reads TGTGCCAGCAGTCCATCCCACAGGGGGAGCAATCAGCCCCAGCATTTT. Encoded protein: CASSPSHRGSNQPQHF.

Many counts were recorded for this clonotype. The genes are TRBV20-1 and TRBJ2-4, with D unclear. Trimming cost V 6 bases and J 0 bases, with 12 bases left between them. CDR1 DFQATT and CDR2 SNEGSKA come from the germline V gene (reference sequence). This CDR3 is 14 amino acids long. CDR3 protein: CSAPDPLAKNIQYF. In DNA, the CDR3 is TGCAGTGCCCCGGACCCCCTAGCCAAAAACATTCAGTACTTC.

V gene TRBV20-1 combines with J gene TRBJ2-1, with D maybe TRBD2 (5 bases). Germline V gene sequence: CDR1 DFQATT, CDR2 SNEGSKA (reference sequence). This CDR3 spans 14 amino acids. The V gene lost 3 bases and the J gene lost 0 bases, with 9 bases spanning the gap. The CDR3 loop reads CSASRGFSYNEQFF. The CDR3 DNA reads TGCAGTGCTAGTCGGGGATTCTCCTACAATGAGCAGTTCTTC.

A few counts support this clonotype. The J gene is TRBJ1-1, the V gene TRBV10-2; D not certain. The CDR3 is 12 residues long. Germline-derived CDR1 and CDR2 are WSHSY and SAAADI. Trimming removed 2 bases from V and 4 bases from J, with 5 bases in between. CDR3 DNA sequence: TGCGCCAGCAGTGAGACGAGCACTGAAGCTTTCTTT. It is translated as CASSETSTEAFF.

This sequence joins TRBV28 and TRBJ2-1; 13 bases agree with TRBD2. V trimming: 5 bases; J trimming: 7 bases; junction bases outside the gene matches: 11. The germline CDR1 and CDR2 sequences are MDHEN and SYDVKM. The CDR3 totals 17 residues. The CDR3 bases are TGTGCCAGCAGTCTCACCACCCGGACTAGCGGGAGAAATGAGCAGTTCTTC. Encoded protein: CASSLTTRTSGRNEQFF.

The chain is built from TRBV12-3 or TRBV12-4 and TRBJ2-2; the D gene is possibly TRBD1 (5 bases). The CDR3 sequence is 16 residues long. Trimming stripped 3 bases from V and 7 bases from J, with 18 bases between. The CDR3 nucleotides are TGTGCCAGCAGTTTTCAGGTCCAGGCTAGGGGCGGGGAGCTGTTTTTT. It is translated as CASSFQVQARGGELFF.

The chain carries TRBV5-1 and TRBJ2-2; D is ambiguous. The germline V gene has CDR1 SGHRS and CDR2 YFSETQ. The CDR3 is 16 amino acids. V was clipped by 2 bases and J by 2 bases, with 13 bases between them. Here the CDR3 DNA reads TGCGCCAGCAGCTTAAGATTCGACCTCAACACCGGGGAGCTGTTTTTT. Protein sequence: CASSLRFDLNTGELFF.